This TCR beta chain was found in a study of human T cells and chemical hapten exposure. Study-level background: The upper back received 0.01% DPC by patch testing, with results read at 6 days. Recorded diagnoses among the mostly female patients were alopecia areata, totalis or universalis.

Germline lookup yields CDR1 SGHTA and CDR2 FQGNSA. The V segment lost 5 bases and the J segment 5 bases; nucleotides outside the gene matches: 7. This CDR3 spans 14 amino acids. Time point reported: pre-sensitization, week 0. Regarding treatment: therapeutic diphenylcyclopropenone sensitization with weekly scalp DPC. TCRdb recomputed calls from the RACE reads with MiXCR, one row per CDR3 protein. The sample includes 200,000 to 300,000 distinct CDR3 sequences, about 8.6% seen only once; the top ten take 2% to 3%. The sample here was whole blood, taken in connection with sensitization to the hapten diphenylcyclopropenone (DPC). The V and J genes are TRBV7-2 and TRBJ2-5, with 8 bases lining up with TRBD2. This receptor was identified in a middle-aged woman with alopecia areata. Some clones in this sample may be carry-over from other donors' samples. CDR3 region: CASSLRLATETQYF. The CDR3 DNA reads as TGTGCCAGCAGCCTCAGACTAGCGACGGAGACCCAGTACTTC.